This T cell receptor (beta chain) was observed in a study of TIL therapy for anti-PD-1-resistant metastatic lung cancer. Overall study: Most patients had lung adenocarcinoma.

V lost 0 bases and J lost 3; bases outside the gene matches: 3. CDR1 SGHKS and CDR2 YYEKEE come from the germline V gene (reference sequence). The CDR3 consists of 14 residues. Whole-study results and caveats: TIL clonotype persistence in blood showed no apparent association with response. Patients were highly selected, enriched for treatment-naive, never-smoker and oncogene-addicted cases.

Details on this clone: Antigen: not known.

This was the immunoSEQ v3 assay. Libraries were sequenced to approximately 2 million read pairs (survey) or roughly 5-6 million (deep). Sequenced by immunoSEQ multiplex PCR; TCRdb stores in-frame clones only, minus some. Altogether about 60,000 clones are present, 69% being singletons, with the ten largest covering 6% to 8.5%. Stated time point: pre-treatment sample, taken before nivolumab and TIL therapy. This TCR came from a person aged 25 to 85 with non-small cell lung cancer. The source material was blood, sampled at baseline. The rearrangement links TRBV5-5 to TRBJ2-7; 7 bases align to TRBD1. The CDR3 DNA is TGTGCCAGCAGCTTGGGAGACAGGGTCTACGAGCAGTACTTC. Translation gives CASSLGDRVYEQYF. Variable domain in full (rest from reference TRBV5-5 and TRBJ2-7): DAGVTQSPTHLIKTRGQQVTLRCSPISGHKSVSWYQQVLGQGPQFIFQYYEKEERGRGNFPDRFSARQFPNYSSELNVNALLLGDSALYLCASSLGDRVYEQYFGPGTRLTVT.